The 14 T cell receptor beta chains below come from one sample, sequenced in a study of post-analysis software for immune sequencing data. Unique molecular identifiers were present in the TCR beta cDNA libraries. TCRdb re-analysed the PCR reads in MiXCR, keeping a single row per CDR3 protein. The sample yields roughly 580,000 distinct CDR3 sequences, 40% to 50% seen once. Study outcomes and limitations: Higher frequency in patients than in controls was seen for roughly five TRBV segments, with TRBV5-6, TRBV5-1 and TRBV20-1 among them.

What these receptors recognize is not known. The sequenced sample was blood. Receptors originate from a girl aged 10-17 years with multiple sclerosis.

This sequence joins TRBV12-3 or TRBV12-4 and TRBJ2-3, with D possibly TRBD2 on 6 matching bases. The CDR3 is 19 amino acids. V dropped 0 bases and J dropped 0 bases, with 19 bases sitting between them. The CDR3 here is CASSLAGWGVQASTDTQYF. DNA for the CDR3: TGTGCCAGCAGTTTAGCCGGGTGGGGGGTTCAGGCTAGCACAGATACGCAGTATTTT.

V and J are TRBV4-2 and TRBJ2-7, with 10 bases fitting TRBD2. V lost 4 bases and J lost 6; bases outside the gene matches: 12. The CDR3 totals 16 residues. The germline V gene has CDR1 LGHNA and CDR2 YNFKEQ. CDR3 DNA: TGTGCCAGCAGCCCTCAGTCTAGCGGGAGACTCGGCGAGCAGTACTTC. This encodes CASSPQSSGRLGEQYF.

This clonotype occurred many times. A read error may account for a junction end that differs from germline. The V call is TRBV5-1, the J call TRBJ2-1; D gene uncertain. This CDR3 spans 13 amino acids. Per the germline V gene, CDR1 is SGHRS and CDR2 is YFSETQ. The CDR3 region has the DNA TGTGCCAGCAGTTACGATTCCTACAATGAGCAGTTCTTC. Residues: CASSYDSYNEQFF.

The chain is built from TRBV5-5 and TRBJ1-1; D remains unclear. The V gene's germline CDR1 is SGHKS and CDR2 YYEKEE (reference sequence). V lost 1 base and J 8 bases, leaving 12 bases between the germline ends. The CDR3 totals 13 residues. This CDR3 is CASSLRRVREAFF. The CDR3 region has the DNA TGTGCCAGCAGCTTGAGGAGGGTCCGAGAAGCTTTCTTT.

The CDR3 coding sequence is TGTGCCAGCAGCGCAAACAGGGGAATTCGCTATGGCTACACCTTC. The encoded protein is CASSANRGIRYGYTF. The chain has TRBV9 and TRBJ1-2; TRBD1 matches at 7 bases. V was clipped by 3 bases and J by 4 bases; unmatched bases: 9. The CDR3 contains 15 residues. Germline loops: CDR1 SGDLS, CDR2 YYNGEE.

This clonotype was counted a single time. The chain carries TRBV20-1 and TRBJ1-1; D gene unclear. The germline V gene encodes CDR1 DFQATT and CDR2 SNEGSKA (reference sequence). The CDR3 consists of 13 residues. The germline V and J ends were trimmed by 0 bases and 4 bases, with 9 bases remaining between them. The CDR3 loop reads CSARDGWRTEAFF. In DNA, the CDR3 is TGCAGTGCTAGAGATGGGTGGCGCACTGAAGCTTTCTTT.

This clonotype was seen more than once but under ten times. The gene calls are TRBV12-3 or TRBV12-4 and TRBJ2-4; possible D gene TRBD1, 6 bases. The J call is in doubt because the DNA end fits TRBJ2-7 better. This CDR3 has 13 amino acids. CDR3 loop: CASSLQGNYEQYF. DNA of the CDR3: TGTGCCAGCAGTCTACAGGGAAACTACGAGCAGTACTTC.

The sample holds a few counts of this clonotype. The chain is built from TRBV29-1 and TRBJ2-7, with D perhaps TRBD2 (5 bases). The CDR3 has 13 residues. Germline lookup yields CDR1 SQVTM and CDR2 ANQGSEA. The ends were cut back, 5 bases at V and 4 bases at J, with 15 bases in the middle. CDR3 sequence: CSVRGSLTYEQYF. The DNA of the CDR3 is TGCAGCGTTCGAGGGAGTTTGACGTACGAGCAGTACTTC.

Written as DNA, the CDR3 is TGTGCCAGCAGCCACGACAGGGGTGGAGGGGAGCTGTTTTTT. Translated: CASSHDRGGGELFF. This chain connects TRBV12-3 or TRBV12-4 to TRBJ2-2; TRBD1 matches 8 bases. The junction had 8 bases not matched to a gene; V was cut back by 6 bases and J by 8 bases. The CDR3 runs 14 residues.

The V call is TRBV6-2 or TRBV6-3, the J call TRBJ2-1; a weak D match, TRBD2 (7 bases). The DNA end favors TRBJ2-7, so the J call may be wrong. Germline lookup yields CDR1 MNHEY and CDR2 SVGEGT. The CDR3 runs to 15 residues. CDR3 in DNA: TGTGCCAGCAGTTATCGGGCGGGGGCCTACAATGAGCAGTACTTC. It encodes CASSYRAGAYNEQYF.

This clonotype was counted between two and nine times. The chain carries TRBV20-1 and TRBJ1-5; perhaps TRBD1 as D (6 bases). The V and J ends lost 1 base and 0 bases respectively, with 28 bases between them. In germline, CDR1 is DFQATT, CDR2 SNEGSKA (reference sequence). This CDR3 has 21 amino acids. The CDR3 is CSARGRTLTGTIVYSNQPQHF. The CDR3 DNA reads TGCAGTGCTAGAGGTCGCACCCTTACCGGGACAATTGTTTATAGCAATCAGCCCCAGCATTTT.

This sequence joins TRBV6-2 or TRBV6-3 and TRBJ1-1, with D uncertain. The V end lost 4 bases, the J end lost 3 bases, and 12 bases lay between the germline ends. CDR1 and CDR2 from the germline V gene are MNHEY and SVGEGT. There are 14 residues in the CDR3. Here the CDR3 reads CASSLGHWDTEAFF. The DNA of the CDR3 is TGTGCCAGCAGTTTAGGCCACTGGGACACTGAAGCTTTCTTT.

This clonotype turned up a few times. This CDR3 reads CASRAGLTAGANVLTF. The DNA of the CDR3 is TGTGCCAGCAGAGCCGGGTTAACTGCTGGGGCCAACGTCCTGACTTTC. The V and J genes are TRBV7-9 and TRBJ2-6, with no clear D. Germline V lookup: CDR1 SEHNR, CDR2 FQNEAQ (reference sequence). The CDR3 spans 16 residues. Trimming took off 6 bases at V and 2 bases at J, with 14 bases between the two ends.

The chain links TRBV7-3 to TRBJ2-5; D might be TRBD2 (6 bases). The CDR3 loop spans 15 amino acids. Per the germline V gene, CDR1 is SGHTA and CDR2 is FQGTGA. The V end was cut by 5 bases, the J end by 3 bases, with 16 bases between. The CDR3 loop is CASSPDGTPKETQYF. As DNA, the CDR3 is TGTGCCAGCAGCCCTGATGGGACTCCAAAAGAGACCCAGTACTTC.